This T cell receptor (beta chain) was identified in a study of regulatory T cells in long-lasting Graves disease. Germline loops: CDR1 MRHNA, CDR2 SNTAGT. The CDR3 consists of 13 residues. Time point indicated: persistent/refractory GD, antithyroid drugs over 5 years with positive TRAb. The TCR library was made from RNA extracted from PBMCs. This clonotype was observed a handful of times. Germline is not matched at one junction end, which may reflect a read error. Arm-PCR of CDR3 regions and iRepertoire HTBI primers were the basis on which TCR beta libraries were built. One entry per CDR3 protein results from TCRdb running MiXCR on the multiplex PCR reads. The sample consists of around 500,000 distinct CDR3 sequences, less than 25% of them appearing once.

Sample: peripheral blood mononuclear cells (PBMCs), taken when the disease was refractory, from a patient treated with antithyroid drugs. The sequence was collected from a female donor with Graves disease. The chain recombines TRBV6-4 with TRBJ2-7; D is unclear. The CDR3, as DNA: TGTGCCAGCAGTTACTCGGGCAGCCACGAGCAGTACTTC. Residues: CASSYSGSHEQYF.